This T cell receptor beta chain was observed in a study of glioma-infiltrating T cells after dendritic cell vaccination. Study at large: Autologous tumor lysate-pulsed dendritic cell vaccination was given between about 2003 and 2013.

This clone has more than one count but fewer than ten. The immunoSEQ assay amplified TCRB CDR3 from up to roughly 2 ug DNA. The PCR used 60 V beta and 13 J beta primers. This table comes from immunoSEQ multiplex PCR, and its TCRdb copy is limited to in-frame clones, with some not included. This table has tens of thousands of clones, 85% appearing once. The receptor comes from a human donor with glioblastoma. The sample consisted of blood, taken before dendritic cell vaccination.

The DNA of the CDR3 is TGTGCCTGGAGTGAAATCCGACAGGGGTGGGAGACCCAGTACTTC. It yields the protein CAWSEIRQGWETQYF. The rearrangement uses TRBV30 and TRBJ2-5, with 8 bases that match TRBD1. V lost 1 base, J lost 5 bases, and 9 bases stayed unmatched. The CDR3 loop spans 15 amino acids. The germline V gene has CDR1 GTSNPN and CDR2 SVGIG (reference sequence).